A single count supports the clone carrying this T cell receptor (beta chain). The V segment lost 4 bases and the J segment 4 bases; nucleotides outside the gene matches: 5. Germline assignment: CDR1 MDHEN and CDR2 SYDVKM. The CDR3 contains 15 residues. The entry originates in a study of blood T cell repertoires in COVID-19. Study summary: PBMCs, B-cell-depleted T cells, or T cells provided the cDNA or gDNA that made up the material.

The method was immunoSEQ multiplex PCR; TCRdb's version includes in-frame clones alone and lacks a portion of them. The profile covers roughly 150,000 clones, with roughly 85% appearing a single time and around 3% taken by the ten largest. The chain is built from TRBV28 and TRBJ1-1; TRBD1 matches at 11 bases. Sequencing used peripheral blood. The TCR comes from a man in his forties or fifties with acute or convalescent COVID-19. In nucleotides, the CDR3 is TGTGCCAGCAGTTCAGGACAGGGGGCGCCCACTGAAGCTTTCTTT. Residues: CASSSGQGAPTEAFF. Together with reference TRBV28 and TRBJ1-1, the CDR3 gives the full variable domain: DVKVTQSSRYLVKRTGEKVFLECVQDMDHENMFWYRQDPGLGLRLIYFSYDVKMKEKGDIPEGYSVSREKKERFSLILESASTNQTSMYLCASSSGQGAPTEAFFGQGTRLTVV.